This T cell receptor (beta chain) was documented in a study of blood T cell repertoires in COVID-19. Turning to the study itself: Researchers got acute and convalescent COVID-19 samples from the United States, Italy and Spain. T cells, B-cell-depleted T cells, or PBMCs provided the cDNA or gDNA that served as material.

Libraries were prepared by immunoSEQ multiplex PCR; TCRdb keeps only in-frame clonotypes and omits some of them. Of around 340,000 clones listed, approximately 90% are singletons. The CDR3 is 15 residues long. CDR1 is SQVTM and CDR2 is ANQGSEA in the germline V gene. Trimming removed 4 bases at V and 0 bases at J, with 12 bases between. The Seattle patients joined while their infection was active and were tracked longitudinally afterward. The sequencing input was peripheral blood. V and J are TRBV29-1 and TRBJ1-4, with TRBD1 as a possible D gene (5 bases). The source of this sequence is a woman aged 55-69 years with COVID-19, enrolled during active disease. CDR3 sequence reads: CSVGGTSSTNEKLFF. CDR3 sequence (DNA): TGCAGCGTTGGTGGGACTTCCTCAACTAATGAAAAACTGTTTTTT.